The clone carrying this TCR beta chain occurred once. TCRdb keeps only in-frame clones here, not all; method: immunoSEQ multiplex PCR. The data show 98,000 or so clones, roughly 90% seen once. The data were obtained in a study of OX40 agonist ivuxolimab in advanced cancers. Study-wide context: At doses from 0.01 to 10 mg/kg, patients were given intravenous ivuxolimab every 2 weeks.

Germline CDR1 KGHSH, CDR2 LQKENI. J was trimmed by 2 bases and V by 5 bases; bases with no gene match: 4. The CDR3 is 17 residues long. The rearrangement joins TRBV18 to TRBJ2-2; TRBD2 matches at 14 bases. The receptor comes from an adult with an advanced solid tumor such as melanoma, head and neck, liver or kidney cancer. The sequencing used CD4+ or CD8+ T cells sorted from blood, collected in a trial of the OX40 agonist ivuxolimab. CDR3 nucleotides: TGTGCCAGCTCAACCGGGACTAGCGGGAGTAACACCGGGGAGCTGTTTTTT. Amino acid sequence: CASSTGTSGSNTGELFF.